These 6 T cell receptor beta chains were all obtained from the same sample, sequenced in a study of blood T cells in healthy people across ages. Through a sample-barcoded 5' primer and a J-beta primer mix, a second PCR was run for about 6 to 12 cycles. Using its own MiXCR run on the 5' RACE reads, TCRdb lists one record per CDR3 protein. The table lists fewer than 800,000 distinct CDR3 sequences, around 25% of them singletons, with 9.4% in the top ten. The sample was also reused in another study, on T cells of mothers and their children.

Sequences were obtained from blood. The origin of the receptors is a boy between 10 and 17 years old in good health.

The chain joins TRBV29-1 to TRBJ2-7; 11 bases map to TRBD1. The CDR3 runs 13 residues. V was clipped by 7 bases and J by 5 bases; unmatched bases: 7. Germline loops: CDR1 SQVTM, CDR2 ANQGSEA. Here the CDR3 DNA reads TGCAGCGCTGCGGGACAGGGGGTTGACGAGCAGTACTTC. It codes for CSAAGQGVDEQYF.

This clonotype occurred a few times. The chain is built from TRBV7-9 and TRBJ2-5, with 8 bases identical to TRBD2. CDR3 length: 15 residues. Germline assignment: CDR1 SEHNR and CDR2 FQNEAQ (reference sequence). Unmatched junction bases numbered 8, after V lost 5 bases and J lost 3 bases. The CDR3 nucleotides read TGTGCCAGCAGCCGCCTTCGGGGGGGCGAAGAGACCCAGTACTTC. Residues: CASSRLRGGEETQYF. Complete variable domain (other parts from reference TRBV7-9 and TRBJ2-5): DTGVSQNPRHKITKRGQNVTFRCDPISEHNRLYWYRQTLGQGPEFLTYFQNEAQLEKSRLLSDRFSAERPKGSFSTLEIQRTEQGDSAMYLCASSRLRGGEETQYFGPGTRLLVL.

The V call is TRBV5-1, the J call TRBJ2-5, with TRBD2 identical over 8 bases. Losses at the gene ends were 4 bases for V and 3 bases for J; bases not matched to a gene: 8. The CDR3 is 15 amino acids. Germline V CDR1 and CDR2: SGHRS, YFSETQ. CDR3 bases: TGCGCCAGCAGCCCTGGACTAGCTTATGAAGAGACCCAGTACTTC. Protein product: CASSPGLAYEETQYF.

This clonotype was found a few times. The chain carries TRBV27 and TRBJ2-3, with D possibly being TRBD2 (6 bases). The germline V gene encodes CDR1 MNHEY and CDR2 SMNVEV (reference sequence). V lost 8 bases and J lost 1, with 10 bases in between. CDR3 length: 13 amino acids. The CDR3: CASAVAGTDTQYF. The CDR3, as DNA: TGTGCCAGCGCCGTAGCGGGCACAGATACGCAGTATTTT.

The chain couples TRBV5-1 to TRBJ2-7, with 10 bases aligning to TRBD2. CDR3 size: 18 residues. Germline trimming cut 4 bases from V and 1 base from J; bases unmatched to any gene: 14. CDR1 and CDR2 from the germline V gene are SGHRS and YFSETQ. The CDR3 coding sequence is TGCGCCAGCAGCCTACGGACTAGCGGCTTGGGGAGGTCCTACGAGCAGTACTTC. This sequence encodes CASSLRTSGLGRSYEQYF. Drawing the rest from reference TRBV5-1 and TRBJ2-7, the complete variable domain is KAGVTQTPRYLIKTRGQQVTLSCSPISGHRSVSWYQQTPGQGLQFLFEYFSETQRNKGNFPGRFSGRQFSNSRSEMNVSTLELGDSALYLCASSLRTSGLGRSYEQYFGPGTRLTVT.

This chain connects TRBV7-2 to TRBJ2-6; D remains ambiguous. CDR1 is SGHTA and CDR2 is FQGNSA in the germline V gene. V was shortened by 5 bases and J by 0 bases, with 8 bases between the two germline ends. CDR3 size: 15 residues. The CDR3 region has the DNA TGTGCCAGCAGCGTACAAGTCTCTGGGGCCAACGTCCTGACTTTC. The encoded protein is CASSVQVSGANVLTF.